This T cell receptor (beta chain) was recovered during a study of T cells in Graves' hyperthyroidism and ophthalmopathy (dated by TCRdb to about 2019). A note on the overall study: Peripheral blood was sampled at the time of initial diagnosis, prior to any treatment. To identify TCR V-J signatures that set the groups apart, the researchers used a discovery cohort of about a hundred patients, made up of around 40 with Graves' ophthalmopathy and 57 with stable Graves' hyperthyroidism. Prospective prediction of ophthalmopathy was tested in an independent validation cohort of 18 to 20 hyperthyroidism patients and 17 patients who later progressed to ophthalmopathy. For training and testing, the 100 or so patients in the discovery cohort were randomly divided in a 7:3 ratio. In addition, the study compared T-cell repertoires in thyroid tissue and in blood from a handful of Graves' hyperthyroidism patients. After sampling, hyperthyroidism patients received methimazole starting at 30 mg daily, and ophthalmopathy patients received high-dose intravenous methylprednisolone. The paper reports TCR Vbeta CDR3 sequencing of 130 to 150 peripheral blood samples: around 45 ophthalmopathy, around 80 hyperthyroidism and 17 progressor patients. The research as a whole found: Sample size was not statistically predetermined, and investigators were not blinded to group allocation. In validation, progression to ophthalmopathy was predicted by the model with more than 65% sensitivity and 72.22% specificity, a median of approximately 7.1 months before onset. Most expanded thyroid clonotypes (frequency above 0.001) were also detected in blood, suggesting blood repertoires may reflect thyroid immune responses. Ophthalmopathy was separated from stable hyperthyroidism by a 13 V-J signature model, with around 88% sensitivity and about 81% specificity obtained in cross-validation and 80%/75% obtained in testing.

The CDR3, cysteine through phenylalanine, is 16 amino acids long. Only the CDR3 DNA stays, 48 bases, in frame from base 1. V is shortened by 4 bases, J by 2 bases, and the region joining them spans 15 bases. The germline V gene provides CDR1 SGHVS and CDR2 FNYEAQ. TCR beta CDR3 regions were amplified from RNA transcripts. A first-round RT-PCR of the TCR CDR3 used the HTBI primer set with the Qiagen OneStep RT-PCR kit. Libraries were constructed in a second round of multiplex PCR, after which size selection and purification were performed. Paired-end sequencing of the libraries was performed with 100 bp reads on an Illumina HiSeq2000. The authors' analysis ran thus. Raw data were processed with SOAPnuke, discarding reads with adapters, uncalled bases, mean Phred below 15, or no exact constant-primer or identifier match. COPE v1.2.5 was used to merge high-quality paired reads, and clonotypes were defined as unique nucleotide sequences. Clonotypes were aligned to IMGT TRBV, TRBD and TRBJ reference segments using MiTCR v1.1. The analysis included only V-J combinations with a frequency above 0.0001, which together covered roughly 99% of the repertoires. The TCS score was defined as F50 (clonal expansion) divided by E x V (chaos), with BLOSUM62-based TCRdist calculated between CDR3 peptides within each V-J. Welch's t-statistics and random forest reduced 450 to 600 V-J features to 10 to 15, which were used in a naive Bayes classifier (R e1071). Through fastp at Q25 and MiXCR, TCRdb rebuilt clones from the public reads, retaining in-frame beta chains. Each record represents a unique CDR3 protein, reported with the most common genes and DNA among its rows. V and J calls and clone size were set by TCRdb, not the authors. A total of roughly 570,000 distinct CDR3 sequences appear in this sample, 15% to 18% of them only once. Under 8% of the sample lies in the top ten.

Stable Graves' hyperthyroidism was defined as the absence of progression to ophthalmopathy over 18 months of follow-up. Hyperthyroidism patients were newly diagnosed, had a disease duration of under 2 months, and were aged 18 to 65 years. The study excluded patients with uncontrolled infections, other autoimmune diseases, pregnancy or lactation. Clinical symptoms, serum thyroxine and TRAb, thyroid ultrasound, and orbital computed tomography formed the basis for the diagnoses. Ficoll-Paque density gradient centrifugation was used to isolate PBMCs from 8 to 10 ml of fresh peripheral blood. Trizol reagent was used to extract total RNA, and RNA quality was then checked on an Agilent 2100 Bioanalyzer. This clonotype has ten or more counts. Its cognate antigen has yet to be identified. Base quality data are lacking; no much larger clone is found one base away.

Recombination joined TRBV7-6 with TRBJ1-3, with the D gene too uncertain to name. The sequence was collected from a woman in her twenties or thirties with Graves' hyperthyroidism. The source material was blood. At the DNA level, the sequence is TGTGCCAGCAGCTCCCTCAGCCGAAGCACTGGAAACACCATATATTTT. Its translation is CASSSLSRSTGNTIYF.